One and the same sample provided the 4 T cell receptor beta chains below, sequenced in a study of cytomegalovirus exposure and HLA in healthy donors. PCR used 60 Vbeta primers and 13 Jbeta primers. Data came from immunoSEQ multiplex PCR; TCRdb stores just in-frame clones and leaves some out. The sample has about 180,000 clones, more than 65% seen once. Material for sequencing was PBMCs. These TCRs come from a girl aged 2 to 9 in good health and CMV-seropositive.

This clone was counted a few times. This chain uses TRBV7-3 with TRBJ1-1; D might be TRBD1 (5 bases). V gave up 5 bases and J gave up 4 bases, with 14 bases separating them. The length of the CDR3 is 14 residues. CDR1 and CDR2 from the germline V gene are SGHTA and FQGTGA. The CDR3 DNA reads TGTGCCAGCAGCCCCGGTCCAGGGTCCACTGAAGCTTTCTTT. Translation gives CASSPGPGSTEAFF.

The CDR3 sequence is CASRRPAGSRDEAFF. CDR3 DNA sequence: TGTGCCAGCAGACGACCAGCAGGAAGTCGGGATGAAGCTTTCTTT. The gene calls are TRBV28 and TRBJ1-1; D is ambiguous. Germline CDR1 reads MDHEN; CDR2 reads SYDVKM. The CDR3 is made up of 15 amino acids. V lost 6 bases and J lost 7, with 21 bases in between.

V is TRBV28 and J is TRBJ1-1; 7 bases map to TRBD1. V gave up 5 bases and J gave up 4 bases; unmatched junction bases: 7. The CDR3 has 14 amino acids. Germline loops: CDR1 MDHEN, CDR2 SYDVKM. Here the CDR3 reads CASSANRGRTEAFF. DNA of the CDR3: TGTGCCAGCAGTGCAAACAGGGGTCGCACTGAAGCTTTCTTT.

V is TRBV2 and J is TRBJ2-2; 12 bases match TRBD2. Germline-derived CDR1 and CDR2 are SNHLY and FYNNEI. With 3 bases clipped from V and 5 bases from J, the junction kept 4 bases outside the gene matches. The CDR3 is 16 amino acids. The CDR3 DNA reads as TGTGCCAGCAGTGACCCGACTAGCGGGAGAACCGGGGAGCTGTTTTTT. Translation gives CASSDPTSGRTGELFF.